The present entry profiles one T cell receptor beta chain with its context. The antigen it recognizes is unknown. HCMV-specific IgG was detected in serum with a commercial ELISA kit to determine HCMV serostatus. Ficoll density gradient centrifugation was used to isolate peripheral blood mononuclear cells from blood. For sequencing, an Illumina HiSeq 2000 was employed. 5'RACE template switching, by which a universal primer site and unique molecular identifiers were added, was used to make TCR beta cDNA libraries. cDNA synthesis was primed from the TCR beta constant segment and was followed by two successive PCR amplification steps. The study's processing was this. MIGEC handled demultiplexing of the reads and grouping by UMI, while MiTCR was used to assemble and quantify clonotypes. To remove erroneous sequences, TCR cDNA sequences were retained only when supported by two or more reads. The tcR package was used for downstream repertoire analysis, and clonotypes were matched across fractions by CDR3 nucleotide sequence plus V segment. Antigen specificity was annotated against VDJdb with VDJmatch, allowing one amino acid substitution in CDR3. With the reads reprocessed by TCRdb, a single entry stands for each CDR3 protein sequence and no DNA is reported. The V and J calls and clone size are TCRdb's, not the authors'. The table for this sample lists some 390,000 distinct CDR3 sequences. The ten largest account for about 10% of the sample.

The sample originates from a study of T cells expressing NK-cell markers (dated by TCRdb to the early 2020s). General notes on the study: Three sorted T-cell subsets (CD3+CD56+NKG2C+, CD3+CD56+NKG2C- and CD3+CD56-NKG2C+) from eight donors had their TCR beta-chain repertoires profiled. The libraries were sequenced on Illumina HiSeq 2000/2500, MiSeq or NextSeq, producing 2 x 150 bp reads. Randomly selected healthy volunteers, three men and five women, were used as the eight sequenced donors. Among the eight sequenced donors, only one was HCMV-seronegative, while the other seven were HCMV-seropositive. What the study reported, not specific to this receptor: Those dominant clonotypes were again the most abundant among CD3+CD56-NKG2C+ cells in a handful of donors, at roughly 28.3-60.1%. In six donors, the dominant CD3+CD56+NKG2C+ clonotypes ranked among the top 10 CD8+ clonotypes, making up 1.0-7.0% of CD8+ T cells. Whether the expanded NKG2C-expressing T cell clones were specific for HCMV antigens was left unclear.

Based on the germline V gene, the CDR1 and CDR2 sequences are LGHNA and YNFKEQ. The CDR3 measures 13 amino acids from cysteine to phenylalanine. The nucleotide record is missing. Sequenced: blood T cells: a sorted CD56 or NKG2C T cell subset, CD4+ or CD8+ T cells, or bulk PBMC T cells (not recorded which). The sequence is built from TRBV4-2 and TRBJ2-7. This clonotype was obtained from a woman in her fifties or sixties in good health. Donor details come from another sample of the same person, matched by shared clones. The CDR3 region reads CASSVGRTYEQYF.